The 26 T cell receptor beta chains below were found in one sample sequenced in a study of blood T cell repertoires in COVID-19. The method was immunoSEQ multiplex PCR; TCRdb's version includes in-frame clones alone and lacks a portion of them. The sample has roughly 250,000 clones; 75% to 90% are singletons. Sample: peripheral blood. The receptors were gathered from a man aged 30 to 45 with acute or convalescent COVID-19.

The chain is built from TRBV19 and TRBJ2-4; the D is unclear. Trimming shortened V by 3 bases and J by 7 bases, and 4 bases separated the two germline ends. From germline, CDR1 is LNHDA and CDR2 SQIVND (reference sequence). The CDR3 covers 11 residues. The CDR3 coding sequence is TGTGCCAGTAGTATCGAGAACATTCAGTACTTC. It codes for CASSIENIQYF.

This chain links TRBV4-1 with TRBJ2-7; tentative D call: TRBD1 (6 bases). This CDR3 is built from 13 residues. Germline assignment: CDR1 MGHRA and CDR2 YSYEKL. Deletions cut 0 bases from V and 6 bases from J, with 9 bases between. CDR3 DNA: TGCGCCAGCAGCCAAGACCCCAGGGGCGAGCAGTACTTC. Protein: CASSQDPRGEQYF.

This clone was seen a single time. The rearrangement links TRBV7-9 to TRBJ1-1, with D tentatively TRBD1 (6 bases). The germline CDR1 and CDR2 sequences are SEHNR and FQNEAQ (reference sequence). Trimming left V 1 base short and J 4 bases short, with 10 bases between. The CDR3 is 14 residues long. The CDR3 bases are TGTGCCAGCAGCTTAGAAGGGGGATTCACTGAAGCTTTCTTT. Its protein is CASSLEGGFTEAFF.

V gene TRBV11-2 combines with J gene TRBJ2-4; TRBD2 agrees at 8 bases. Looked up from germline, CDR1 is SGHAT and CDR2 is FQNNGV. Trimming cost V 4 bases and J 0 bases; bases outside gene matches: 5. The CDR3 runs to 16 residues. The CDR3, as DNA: TGTGCCAGCAGCTCACTTAGCGGGGTAGCCAAAAACATTCAGTACTTC. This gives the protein CASSSLSGVAKNIQYF.

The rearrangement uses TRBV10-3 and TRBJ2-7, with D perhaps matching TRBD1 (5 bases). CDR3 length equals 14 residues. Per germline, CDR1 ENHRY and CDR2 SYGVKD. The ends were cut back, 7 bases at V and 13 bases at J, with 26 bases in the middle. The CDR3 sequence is CAITDRQSAVFLYF. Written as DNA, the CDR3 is TGTGCCATCACCGACAGACAGAGCGCCGTTTTCCTTTACTTC.

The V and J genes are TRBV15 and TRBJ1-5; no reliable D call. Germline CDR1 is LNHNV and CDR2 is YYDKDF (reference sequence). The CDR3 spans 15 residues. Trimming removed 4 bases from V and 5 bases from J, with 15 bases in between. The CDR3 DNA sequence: TGTGCCACCAGCACCGTTTTGGGCGGGTATCAGCCCCAGCATTTT. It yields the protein CATSTVLGGYQPQHF.

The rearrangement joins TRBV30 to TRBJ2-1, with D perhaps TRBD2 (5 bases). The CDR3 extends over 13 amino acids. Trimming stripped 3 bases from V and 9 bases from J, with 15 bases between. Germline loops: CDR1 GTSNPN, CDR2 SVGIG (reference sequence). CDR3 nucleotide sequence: TGTGCCTGGAGCCCTGAGTCTCGGGGTGAGCAGTTCTTC. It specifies CAWSPESRGEQFF.

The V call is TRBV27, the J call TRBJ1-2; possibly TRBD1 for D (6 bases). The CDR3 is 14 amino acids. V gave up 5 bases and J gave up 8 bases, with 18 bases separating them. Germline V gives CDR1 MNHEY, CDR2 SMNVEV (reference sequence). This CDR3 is CASSPLGGAIGYTF. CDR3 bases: TGTGCCAGCAGTCCCCTAGGGGGGGCTATCGGCTACACCTTC.

As DNA, the CDR3 is TGTGCCAGCAGTCCCCTGGGGGGGGCGAGAGATACGCAGTATTTT. Its protein product is CASSPLGGARDTQYF. The chain joins TRBV27 to TRBJ2-3; tentatively, D is TRBD2 (7 bases). Germline V CDR1 and CDR2: MNHEY, SMNVEV (reference sequence). V shed 5 bases and J shed 5 bases, with 17 bases lying between them. The CDR3 length is 15 residues.

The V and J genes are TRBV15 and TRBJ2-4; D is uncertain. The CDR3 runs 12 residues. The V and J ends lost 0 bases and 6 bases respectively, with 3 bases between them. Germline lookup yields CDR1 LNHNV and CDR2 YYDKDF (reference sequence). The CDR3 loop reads CATSREANIQYF. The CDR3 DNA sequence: TGTGCCACCAGCAGAGAGGCAAACATTCAGTACTTC.

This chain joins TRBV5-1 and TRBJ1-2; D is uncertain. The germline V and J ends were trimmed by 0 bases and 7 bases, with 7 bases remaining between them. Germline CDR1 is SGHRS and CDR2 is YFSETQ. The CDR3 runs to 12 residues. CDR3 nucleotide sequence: TGCGCCAGCAGCTTGGGGCAGTCTGGCTACACCTTC. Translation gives CASSLGQSGYTF.

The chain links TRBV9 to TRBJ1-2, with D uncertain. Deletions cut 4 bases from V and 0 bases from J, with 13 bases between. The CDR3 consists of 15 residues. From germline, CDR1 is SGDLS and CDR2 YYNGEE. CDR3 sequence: CASSPSVNPNYGYTF. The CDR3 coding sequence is TGTGCCAGCAGCCCATCAGTGAATCCTAACTATGGCTACACCTTC.

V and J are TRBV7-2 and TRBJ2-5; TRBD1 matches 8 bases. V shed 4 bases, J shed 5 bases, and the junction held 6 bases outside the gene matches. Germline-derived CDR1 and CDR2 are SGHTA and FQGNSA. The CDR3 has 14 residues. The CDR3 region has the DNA TGTGCCAGCAGCTCCAGACAGGGGAGGGAGACCCAGTACTTC. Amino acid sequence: CASSSRQGRETQYF.

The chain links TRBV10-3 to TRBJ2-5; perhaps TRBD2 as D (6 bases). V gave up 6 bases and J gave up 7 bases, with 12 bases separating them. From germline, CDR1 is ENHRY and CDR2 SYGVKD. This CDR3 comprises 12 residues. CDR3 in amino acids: CAISGTDGTQYF. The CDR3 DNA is TGTGCCATCAGCGGGACTGACGGGACCCAGTACTTC.

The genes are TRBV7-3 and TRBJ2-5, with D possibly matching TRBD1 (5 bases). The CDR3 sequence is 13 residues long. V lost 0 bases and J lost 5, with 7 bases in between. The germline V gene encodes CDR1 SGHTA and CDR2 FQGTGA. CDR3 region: CASSLTKGETQYF. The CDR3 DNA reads TGTGCCAGCAGCTTAACGAAGGGGGAGACCCAGTACTTC.

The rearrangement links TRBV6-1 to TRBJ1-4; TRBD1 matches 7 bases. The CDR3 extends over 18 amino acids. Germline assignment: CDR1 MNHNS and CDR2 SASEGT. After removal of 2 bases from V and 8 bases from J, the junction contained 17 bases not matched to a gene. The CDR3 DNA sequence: TGTGCCAGCAGTGAAAATCAGGACAGGCCAAGGGAGTGGGAAAAACTGTTTTTT. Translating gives CASSENQDRPREWEKLFF.

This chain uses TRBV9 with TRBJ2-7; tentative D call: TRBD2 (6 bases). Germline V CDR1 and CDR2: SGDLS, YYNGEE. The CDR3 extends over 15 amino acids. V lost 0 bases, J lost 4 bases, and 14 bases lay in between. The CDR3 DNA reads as TGTGCCAGCAGCGTAGATCCTAGCGATACGTACGAGCAGTACTTC. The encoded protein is CASSVDPSDTYEQYF.

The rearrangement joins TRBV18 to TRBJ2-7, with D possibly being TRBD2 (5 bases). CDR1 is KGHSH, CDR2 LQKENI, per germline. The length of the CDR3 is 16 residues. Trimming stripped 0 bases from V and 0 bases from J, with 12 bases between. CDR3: CASSPPGPSSSYEQYF. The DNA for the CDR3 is TGTGCCAGCTCACCACCCGGTCCTAGCAGCTCCTACGAGCAGTACTTC.

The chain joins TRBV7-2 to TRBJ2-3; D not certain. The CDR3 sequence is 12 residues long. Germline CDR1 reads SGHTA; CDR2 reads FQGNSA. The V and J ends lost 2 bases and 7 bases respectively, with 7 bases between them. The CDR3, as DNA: TGTGCCAGCAGCTTACGCGCGTATACGCAGTATTTT. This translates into CASSLRAYTQYF.

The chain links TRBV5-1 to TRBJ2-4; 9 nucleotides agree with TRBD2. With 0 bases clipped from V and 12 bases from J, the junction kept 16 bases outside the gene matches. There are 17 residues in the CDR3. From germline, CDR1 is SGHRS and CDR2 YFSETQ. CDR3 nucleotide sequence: TGCGCCAGCAGCTTGGGGTCCGGGATAGCGGGGGACCGGACTCAGTACTTC. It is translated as CASSLGSGIAGDRTQYF. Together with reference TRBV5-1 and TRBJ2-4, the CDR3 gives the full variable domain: KAGVTQTPRYLIKTRGQQVTLSCSPISGHRSVSWYQQTPGQGLQFLFEYFSETQRNKGNFPGRFSGRQFSNSRSEMNVSTLELGDSALYLCASSLGSGIAGDRTQYFGAGTRLSVL.

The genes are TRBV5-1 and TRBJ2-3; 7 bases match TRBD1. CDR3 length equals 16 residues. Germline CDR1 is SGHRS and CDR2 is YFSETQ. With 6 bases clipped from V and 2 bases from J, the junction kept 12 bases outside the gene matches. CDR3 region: CASTSIPGGNTDTQYF. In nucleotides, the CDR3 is TGCGCCAGCACCTCCATACCAGGGGGAAACACAGATACGCAGTATTTT.

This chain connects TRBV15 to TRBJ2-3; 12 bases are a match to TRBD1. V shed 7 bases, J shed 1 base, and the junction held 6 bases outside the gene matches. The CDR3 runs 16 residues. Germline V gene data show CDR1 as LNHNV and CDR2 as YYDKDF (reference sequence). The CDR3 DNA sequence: TGTGCCACCATCAGGGGACAGGGGGCTCGCACAGATACGCAGTATTTT. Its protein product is CATIRGQGARTDTQYF.

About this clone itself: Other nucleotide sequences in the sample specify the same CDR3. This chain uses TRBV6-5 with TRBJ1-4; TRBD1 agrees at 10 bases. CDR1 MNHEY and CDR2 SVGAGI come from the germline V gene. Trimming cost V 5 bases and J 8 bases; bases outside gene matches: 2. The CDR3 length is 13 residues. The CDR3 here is CASSPDRGEKLFF. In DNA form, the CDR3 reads TGTGCCAGCAGTCCGGACAGGGGGGAAAAACTGTTTTTT.

Here the CDR3 DNA reads TGTGCCAGCAGTTACTCTGCCGCGGGGGAGCAGTACTTC. Its protein product is CASSYSAAGEQYF. This chain joins TRBV6-5 and TRBJ2-7; possible D gene TRBD2, 6 bases. Deletions cut 0 bases from V and 7 bases from J, with 10 bases between. This CDR3 is built from 13 residues. Germline assignment: CDR1 MNHEY and CDR2 SVGAGI.

The CDR3 is CASSANYFGNSPLHF. CDR3 sequence (DNA): TGTGCCAGCAGCGCCAACTATTTCGGGAATTCACCCCTCCACTTT. The chain carries TRBV7-2 and TRBJ1-6, with D hard to call. CDR1 is SGHTA, CDR2 FQGNSA, per germline. This CDR3 spans 15 amino acids. The V end was cut by 5 bases, the J end by 7 bases, with 15 bases between.

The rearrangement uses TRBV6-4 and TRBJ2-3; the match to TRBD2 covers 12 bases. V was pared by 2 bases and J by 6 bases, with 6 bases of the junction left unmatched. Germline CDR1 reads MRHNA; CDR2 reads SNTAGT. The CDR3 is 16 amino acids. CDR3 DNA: TGTGCCAGCAGTGACCGGCTAGCGGGAGGGCCTGATACGCAGTATTTT. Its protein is CASSDRLAGGPDTQYF.